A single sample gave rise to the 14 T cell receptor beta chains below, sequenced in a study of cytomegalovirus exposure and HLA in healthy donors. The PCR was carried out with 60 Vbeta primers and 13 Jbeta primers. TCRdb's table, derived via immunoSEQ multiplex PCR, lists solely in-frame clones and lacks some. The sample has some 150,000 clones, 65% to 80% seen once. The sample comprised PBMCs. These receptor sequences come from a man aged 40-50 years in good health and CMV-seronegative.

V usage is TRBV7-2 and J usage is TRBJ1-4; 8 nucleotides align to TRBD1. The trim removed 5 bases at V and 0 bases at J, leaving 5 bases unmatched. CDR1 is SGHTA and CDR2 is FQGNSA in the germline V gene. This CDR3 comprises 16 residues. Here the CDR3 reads CASSLGQGSTNEKLFF. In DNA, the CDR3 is TGTGCCAGCAGCCTAGGACAGGGATCAACTAATGAAAAACTGTTTTTT.

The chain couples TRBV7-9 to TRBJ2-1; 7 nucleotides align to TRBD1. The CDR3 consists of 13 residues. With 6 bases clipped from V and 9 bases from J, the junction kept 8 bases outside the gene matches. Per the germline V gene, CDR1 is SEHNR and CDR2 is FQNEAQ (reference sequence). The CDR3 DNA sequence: TGTGCCAGCAGGCGATTCGACAGGGCTGAGCAGTTCTTC. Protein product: CASRRFDRAEQFF.

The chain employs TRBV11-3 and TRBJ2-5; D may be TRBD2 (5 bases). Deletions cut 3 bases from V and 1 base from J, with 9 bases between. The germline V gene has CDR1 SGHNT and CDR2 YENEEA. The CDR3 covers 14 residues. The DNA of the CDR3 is TGTGCCAGCAGCTTCGGGGAATCCCAAGAGACCCAGTACTTC. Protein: CASSFGESQETQYF.

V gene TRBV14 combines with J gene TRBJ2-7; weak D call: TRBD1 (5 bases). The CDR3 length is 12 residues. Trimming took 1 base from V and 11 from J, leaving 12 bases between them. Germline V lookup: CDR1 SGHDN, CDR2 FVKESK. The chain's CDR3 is CASSQGLLGEYF. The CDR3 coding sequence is TGTGCCAGCAGCCAAGGACTTCTAGGGGAGTACTTC.

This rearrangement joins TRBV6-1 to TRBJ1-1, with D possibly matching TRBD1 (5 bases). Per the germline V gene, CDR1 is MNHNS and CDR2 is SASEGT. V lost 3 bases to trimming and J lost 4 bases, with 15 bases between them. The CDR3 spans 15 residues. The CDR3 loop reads CASSDLGHLGTEAFF. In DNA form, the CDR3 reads TGTGCCAGCAGTGATTTAGGACACCTTGGCACTGAAGCTTTCTTT.

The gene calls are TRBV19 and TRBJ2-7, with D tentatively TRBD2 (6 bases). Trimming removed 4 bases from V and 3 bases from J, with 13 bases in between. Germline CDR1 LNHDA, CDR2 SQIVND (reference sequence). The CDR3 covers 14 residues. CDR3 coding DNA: TGTGCCAGTAGTAGGGACTCCCTGAACTACGAGCAGTACTTC. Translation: CASSRDSLNYEQYF.

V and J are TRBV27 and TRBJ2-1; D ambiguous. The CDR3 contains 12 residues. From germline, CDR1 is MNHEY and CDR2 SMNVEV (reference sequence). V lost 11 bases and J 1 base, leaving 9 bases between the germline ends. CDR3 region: CAGSISYNEQFF. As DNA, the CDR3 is TGTGCCGGCTCGATTTCCTACAATGAGCAGTTCTTC.

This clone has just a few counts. DNA for the CDR3: TGTGCCAGCACCTCCCGGAATGAGCAGTTCTTC. Protein sequence: CASTSRNEQFF. The gene calls are TRBV7-2 and TRBJ2-1; D not certain. CDR1 is SGHTA and CDR2 is FQGNSA in the germline V gene. Trimming removed 7 bases from V and 7 bases from J, with 8 bases in between. This CDR3 is 11 amino acids long. The entire variable domain, with the rest obtained from reference TRBV7-2 and TRBJ2-1, is as follows: GAGVSQSPSNKVTEKGKDVELRCDPISGHTALYWYRQSLGQGLEFLIYFQGNSAPDKSGLPSDRFSAERTGGSVSTLTIQRTQQEDSAVYLCASTSRNEQFFGPGTRLTVL.

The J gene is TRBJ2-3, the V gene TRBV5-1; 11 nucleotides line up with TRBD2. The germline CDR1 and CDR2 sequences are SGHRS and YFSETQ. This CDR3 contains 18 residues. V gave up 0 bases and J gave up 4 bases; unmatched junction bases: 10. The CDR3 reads CASSLGIRTSGSADTQYF. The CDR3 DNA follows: TGCGCCAGCAGCTTGGGGATACGTACTAGCGGGAGTGCAGATACGCAGTATTTT.

For the CDR3, the DNA is TGTGCCAGCAGCCTCCGGCTGGGGGCTGAAGATACGCAGTATTTT. Protein product: CASSLRLGAEDTQYF. The V and J genes are TRBV11-3 and TRBJ2-3, with D perhaps TRBD1 (6 bases). With 5 bases removed from V and 5 bases from J, the gap between germline ends came to 17 bases. The germline V gene has CDR1 SGHNT and CDR2 YENEEA. The length of the CDR3 is 15 residues.

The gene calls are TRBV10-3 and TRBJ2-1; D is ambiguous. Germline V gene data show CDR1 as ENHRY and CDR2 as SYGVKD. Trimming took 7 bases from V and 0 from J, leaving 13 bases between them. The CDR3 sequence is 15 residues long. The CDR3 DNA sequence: TGTGCCATCAAAAACGCACTGAGCTCCTACAATGAGCAGTTCTTC. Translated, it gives CAIKNALSSYNEQFF.

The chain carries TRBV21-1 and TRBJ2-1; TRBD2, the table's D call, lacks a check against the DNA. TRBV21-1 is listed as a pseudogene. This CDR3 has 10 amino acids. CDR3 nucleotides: TGTGCCAGCAGCAATATCGAGCAGTTCTTC. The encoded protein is CASSNIEQFF.

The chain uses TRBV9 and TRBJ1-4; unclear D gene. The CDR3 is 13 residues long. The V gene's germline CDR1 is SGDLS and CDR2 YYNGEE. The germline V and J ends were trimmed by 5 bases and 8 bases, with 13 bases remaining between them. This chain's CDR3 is CASRGRLGEKLFF. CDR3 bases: TGTGCCAGCAGGGGCAGGCTGGGCGAAAAACTGTTTTTT.

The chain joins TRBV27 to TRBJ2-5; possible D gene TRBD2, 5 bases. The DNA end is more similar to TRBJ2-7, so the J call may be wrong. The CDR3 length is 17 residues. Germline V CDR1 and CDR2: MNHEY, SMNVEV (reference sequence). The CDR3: CASSSTPPTTFSYEQYF. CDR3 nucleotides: TGTGCCAGCAGTTCGACACCTCCGACTACCTTCTCCTACGAGCAGTACTTC.